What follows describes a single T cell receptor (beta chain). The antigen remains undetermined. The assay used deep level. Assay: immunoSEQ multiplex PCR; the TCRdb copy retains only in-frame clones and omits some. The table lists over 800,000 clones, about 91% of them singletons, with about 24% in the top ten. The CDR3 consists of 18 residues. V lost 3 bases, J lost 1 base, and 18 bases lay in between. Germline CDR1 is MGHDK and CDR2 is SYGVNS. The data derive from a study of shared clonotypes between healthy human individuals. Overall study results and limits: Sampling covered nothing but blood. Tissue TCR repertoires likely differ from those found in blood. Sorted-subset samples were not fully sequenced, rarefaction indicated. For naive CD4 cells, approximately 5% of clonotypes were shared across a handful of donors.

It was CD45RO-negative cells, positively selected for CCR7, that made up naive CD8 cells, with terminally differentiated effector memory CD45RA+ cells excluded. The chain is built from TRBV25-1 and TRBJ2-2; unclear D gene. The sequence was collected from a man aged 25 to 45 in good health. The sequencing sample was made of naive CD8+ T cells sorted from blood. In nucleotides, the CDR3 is TGTGCCAGCAGTGAGGGCGCCCAACAGAATTTGAACACCGGGGAGCTGTTTTTT. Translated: CASSEGAQQNLNTGELFF.